The clone carrying this T cell receptor beta chain was seen ten or more times. Its specificity is unknown. TCRdb reanalysed the RACE reads using MiXCR and keeps one entry per CDR3 protein. The sample has approximately 350,000 distinct CDR3 sequences, about 6% seen once. The sample originates from a study of human T cells and chemical hapten exposure. The overall study: A 2 cm by 2 cm inner upper arm patch received 2% DPC for sensitization.

As to time point: patch test 2, 6 weeks after DPC sensitization. The treatment was: therapeutic diphenylcyclopropenone sensitization with weekly scalp DPC. The germline CDR1 and CDR2 sequences are MNHEY and SVGEGT. V was shortened by 6 bases and J by 1 base, with 9 bases between the two germline ends. This CDR3 is built from 14 residues. Whole-study results and caveats: Among TCRs, those above 1 in 1000 frequency were unaffected by DPC sensitization.

This specimen consisted of whole blood, obtained in connection with sensitization to the hapten diphenylcyclopropenone (DPC). This rearrangement joins TRBV6-2 or TRBV6-3 to TRBJ2-2; D might be TRBD1 (6 bases). The sequence was obtained from a young woman with alopecia areata. Some clones in this sample may be carry-over from other donors' samples. The CDR3 is CASRVQGNTGELFF. CDR3 in DNA: TGTGCCAGCAGGGTACAGGGGAACACCGGGGAGCTGTTTTTT.